This TCR beta chain emerged from a study of T cell changes during pregnancy in multiple sclerosis. Measured with immunoSEQ multiplex PCR; TCRdb has only the in-frame clones, and not every one. The profile shows 95,000 to 100,000 clones, approximately 92% of them singletons. After removal of 4 bases from V and 0 bases from J, the junction contained 11 bases not matched to a gene. Germline V gives CDR1 SQVTM, CDR2 ANQGSEA. The CDR3 length is 16 residues. The chain links TRBV29-1 to TRBJ1-2, with 7 bases lining up with TRBD1. The TCR sequence derives from a female donor with multiple sclerosis, enrolled in a pregnancy study. Specimen: peripheral blood, collected in the second trimester of pregnancy. CDR3 nucleotides: TGCAGCGTTGTCGGGACAGAGTCTAGTACTAACTATGGCTACACCTTC. It yields the protein CSVVGTESSTNYGYTF. Based on the CDR3 plus reference TRBV29-1 and TRBJ1-2, the full variable domain is SAVISQKPSRDICQRGTSLTIQCQVDSQVTMMFWYRQQPGQSLTLIATANQGSEATYESGFVIDKFPISRPNLTFSTLTVSNMSPEDSSIYLCSVVGTESSTNYGYTFGSGTRLTVV.